Below, 7 T cell receptor beta chains from the same sample are listed, as sequenced in a study of blood T cell repertoires in COVID-19. Some clones are missing from TCRdb's copy, which holds only in-frame ones; the method was immunoSEQ multiplex PCR. The sample shows roughly 120,000 clones, 75% to 85% of them seen only once. The sequenced material came from peripheral blood. The receptor set was obtained from a woman aged 55-69 years with acute or convalescent COVID-19.

This chain links TRBV28 with TRBJ1-2; TRBD1 aligns across 7 bases. CDR1 and CDR2 from the germline V gene are MDHEN and SYDVKM. V dropped 6 bases and J dropped 4; count of bases not matched to a gene: 8. The CDR3 totals 14 residues. The CDR3: CASRRQGITYGYTF. CDR3 DNA: TGTGCCAGCAGAAGACAGGGAATTACCTATGGCTACACCTTC.

As concerns this clone: One end of the junction varies from germline; a read error may be responsible. The CDR3 sequence is CASSRTESSYNEQFF. CDR3 bases: TGTGCTAGCAGCCGCACAGAGAGCTCCTACAATGAGCAGTTCTTC. The chain couples TRBV7-7 to TRBJ2-1; D gene uncertain. Germline V gene data show CDR1 as SSHAT and CDR2 as FNYEAQ (reference sequence). CDR3 length: 15 residues.

V and J are TRBV6-5 and TRBJ1-5; a possible D gene is TRBD1 (6 bases). The germline CDR1 and CDR2 sequences are MNHEY and SVGAGI. Trimming removed 10 bases at V and 3 bases at J, with 13 bases between. The CDR3 consists of 13 residues. CDR3 DNA: TGTGCCACCTCCGGGACATACAATCAGCCCCAGCATTTT. Translating it yields CATSGTYNQPQHF.

A few counts support this clone. The chain combines TRBV25-1 with TRBJ1-2; D is ambiguous. Germline V lookup: CDR1 MGHDK, CDR2 SYGVNS. The CDR3 is 12 residues long. V lost 1 base and J lost 7, with 7 bases in between. The DNA for the CDR3 is TGTGCCAGCAGTGAATTGATCGGTGGCTACACCTTC. Protein sequence: CASSELIGGYTF.

The V gene is TRBV7-2, the J gene TRBJ1-6; no definite D call. Trimming shortened V by 5 bases and J by 10 bases, and 15 bases separated the two germline ends. The CDR3 loop spans 14 amino acids. The germline V gene has CDR1 SGHTA and CDR2 FQGNSA. In nucleotides, the CDR3 is TGTGCCAGCAGCGTTCTGGGTTCCGGGTCACCCCTCCACTTT. As protein: CASSVLGSGSPLHF. Looking up the rest from reference TRBV7-2 and TRBJ1-6 gives the full variable domain: GAGVSQSPSNKVTEKGKDVELRCDPISGHTALYWYRQSLGQGLEFLIYFQGNSAPDKSGLPSDRFSAERTGGSVSTLTIQRTQQEDSAVYLCASSVLGSGSPLHFGNGTRLTVT.

This clone turned up a few times. J is TRBJ2-2 and V is TRBV11-3, with a possible D match to TRBD1 (6 bases). The CDR3 has 15 amino acids. Germline loops: CDR1 SGHNT, CDR2 YENEEA. The V and J ends lost 4 bases and 5 bases respectively, with 14 bases between them. The CDR3 DNA reads TGTGCCAGCAGCTCACGGACAGAAAATACCGGGGAGCTGTTTTTT. Residues: CASSSRTENTGELFF.

The chain joins TRBV9 to TRBJ1-3; no definite D call. V lost 0 bases to trimming and J lost 0 bases, with 13 bases between them. The CDR3 is 17 residues long. Germline V gene lookup returns CDR1 SGDLS and CDR2 YYNGEE. The CDR3 nucleotides read TGTGCCAGCAGCGTAGAACCGACGGAGTACTCTGGAAACACCATATATTTT. Residues: CASSVEPTEYSGNTIYF.